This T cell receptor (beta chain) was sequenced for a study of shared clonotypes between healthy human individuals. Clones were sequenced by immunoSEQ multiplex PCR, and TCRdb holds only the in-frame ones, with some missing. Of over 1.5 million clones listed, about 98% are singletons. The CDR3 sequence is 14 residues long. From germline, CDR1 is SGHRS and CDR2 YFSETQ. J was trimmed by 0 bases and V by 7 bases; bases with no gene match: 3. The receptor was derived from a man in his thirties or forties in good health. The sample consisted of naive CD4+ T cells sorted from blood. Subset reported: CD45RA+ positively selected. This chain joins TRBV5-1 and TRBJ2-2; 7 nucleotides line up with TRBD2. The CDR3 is CASLSGTNTGELFF. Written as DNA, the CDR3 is TGCGCCAGCCTAAGCGGGACGAACACCGGGGAGCTGTTTTTT. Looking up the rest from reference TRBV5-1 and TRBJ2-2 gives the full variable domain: KAGVTQTPRYLIKTRGQQVTLSCSPISGHRSVSWYQQTPGQGLQFLFEYFSETQRNKGNFPGRFSGRQFSNSRSEMNVSTLELGDSALYLCASLSGTNTGELFFGEGSRLTVL.